This T cell receptor beta chain was sequenced during a study of cytomegalovirus exposure and HLA in healthy donors. Looking at the study overall: The Caucasian-associated ancestry cluster held roughly 84% of roughly 370 genotyped donors.

Nominally healthy donors provided the samples, though records likely missed some immune exposures. V shed 5 bases and J 4 bases; nucleotides not matched to a gene: 5. The CDR3 totals 14 residues. Germline V gives CDR1 MDHEN, CDR2 SYDVKM. The PCR had 60 Vbeta and 13 Jbeta primers. Here immunoSEQ multiplex PCR was the method, and the copy in TCRdb shows in-frame clones only, minus some. The sample holds approximately 74,000 clones, roughly 64% seen once. The sequence was obtained from a man under 40 in good health and CMV-seropositive. The J gene is TRBJ2-5, the V gene TRBV28; 9 positions agree with TRBD1. Sequencing was carried out using PBMCs. The CDR3: CASSPGQGLETQYF. CDR3 DNA: TGTGCCAGCAGTCCAGGACAGGGGCTAGAGACCCAGTACTTC. Drawing the rest from reference TRBV28 and TRBJ2-5, the complete variable domain is DVKVTQSSRYLVKRTGEKVFLECVQDMDHENMFWYRQDPGLGLRLIYFSYDVKMKEKGDIPEGYSVSREKKERFSLILESASTNQTSMYLCASSPGQGLETQYFGPGTRLLVL.